Reported below is one TCR beta chain. As yet, its antigen is unknown. The sample originates from a study of blood T cells in healthy people across ages. With V trimmed by 0 bases and J by 4 bases, 10 bases remained unmatched. The CDR3 totals 18 residues. The V gene's germline CDR1 is MNHEY and CDR2 SVGAGI. It was with a sample-barcoded 5' primer and a J-beta primer mix that a second PCR of roughly 7 to 12 cycles was run. TCRdb reprocessed the 5' RACE reads with MiXCR, giving one entry per CDR3 protein. The sample lists 1.5 million to 1.9 million distinct CDR3 sequences, about 45% occurring once. Overall study findings and caveats: Naive CD4+ cell counts and diversity both ran higher in long-lived than in aged donors.

The TCR comes from a woman between 18 and 30 years old in good health. Sequenced sample: blood. The gene calls are TRBV6-5 and TRBJ1-5; the match to TRBD1 covers 9 bases. This CDR3 reads CASSYSRAQGAGNQPQHF. CDR3 nucleotides: TGTGCCAGCAGTTACTCGAGGGCACAGGGGGCTGGGAATCAGCCCCAGCATTTT.